This T cell receptor (beta chain) appears in the sequencing data of a study of technical replicates of blood from a handful of donors. The protocol was immunoSEQ multiplex PCR, while the TCRdb copy is restricted to in-frame clones and leaves out a portion. Among about 100,000 clones, over 85% were seen once, and the ten largest hold 0.24%. The germline V gene encodes CDR1 MNHEY and CDR2 SMNVEV (reference sequence). Trimming shortened V by 5 bases and J by 0 bases, and 11 bases separated the two germline ends. This CDR3 region has 16 residues. The sequencing sample was made of T cells isolated from PBMCs. The gene calls are TRBV27 and TRBJ1-6; TRBD1 might be the D (5 bases). The sequence was obtained from a human donor in good health. The chain's CDR3 is CASSRSGGSYNSPLHF. The CDR3 DNA reads as TGTGCCAGCAGTCGCAGCGGGGGCTCCTATAATTCACCCCTCCACTTT.